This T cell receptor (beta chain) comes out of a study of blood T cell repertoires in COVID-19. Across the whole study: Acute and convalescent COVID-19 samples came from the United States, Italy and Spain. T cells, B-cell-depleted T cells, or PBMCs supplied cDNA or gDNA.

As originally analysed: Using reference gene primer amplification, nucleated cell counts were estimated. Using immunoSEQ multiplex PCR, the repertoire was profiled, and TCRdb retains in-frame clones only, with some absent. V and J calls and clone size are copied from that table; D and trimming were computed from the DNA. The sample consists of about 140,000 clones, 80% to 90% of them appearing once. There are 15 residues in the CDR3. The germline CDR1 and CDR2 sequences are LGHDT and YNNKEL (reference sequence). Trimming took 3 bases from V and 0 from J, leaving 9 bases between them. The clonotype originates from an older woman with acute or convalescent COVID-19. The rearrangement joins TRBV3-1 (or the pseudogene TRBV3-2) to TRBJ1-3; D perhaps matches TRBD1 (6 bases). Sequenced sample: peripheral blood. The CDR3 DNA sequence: TGTGCCAGCAGCCAGGGCAGGGGCTCTGGAAACACCATATATTTT. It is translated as CASSQGRGSGNTIYF.